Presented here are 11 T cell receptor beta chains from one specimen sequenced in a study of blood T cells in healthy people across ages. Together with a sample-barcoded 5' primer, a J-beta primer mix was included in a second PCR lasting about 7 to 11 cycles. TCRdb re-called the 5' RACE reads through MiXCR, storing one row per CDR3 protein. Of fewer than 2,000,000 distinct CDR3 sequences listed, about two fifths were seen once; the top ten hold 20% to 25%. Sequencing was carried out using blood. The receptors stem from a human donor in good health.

The CDR3 coding sequence is TGTGCCAGCAGCCAAGAAAGCCCAGGACACCCTTCCTACGAGCAGTACTTC. Protein sequence: CASSQESPGHPSYEQYF. The chain has TRBV14 and TRBJ2-7; possibly TRBD1 for D (5 bases). This CDR3 is 17 amino acids long. In germline, CDR1 is SGHDN, CDR2 FVKESK. Trimming stripped 0 bases from V and 1 base from J, with 16 bases between.

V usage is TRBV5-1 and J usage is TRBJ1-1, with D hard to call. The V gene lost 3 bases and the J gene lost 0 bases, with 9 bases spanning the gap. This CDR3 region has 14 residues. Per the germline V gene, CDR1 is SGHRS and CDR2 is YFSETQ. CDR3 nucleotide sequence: TGCGCCAGCAGCTCGGAATTTCTGAACACTGAAGCTTTCTTT. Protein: CASSSEFLNTEAFF.

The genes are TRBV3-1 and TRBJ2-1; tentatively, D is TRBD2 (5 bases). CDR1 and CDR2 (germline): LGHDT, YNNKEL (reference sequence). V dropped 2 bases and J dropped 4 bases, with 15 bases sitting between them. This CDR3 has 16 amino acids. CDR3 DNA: TGTGCCAGCAGCCAACTATTCCGGGGATCTTACAATGAGCAGTTCTTC. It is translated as CASSQLFRGSYNEQFF.

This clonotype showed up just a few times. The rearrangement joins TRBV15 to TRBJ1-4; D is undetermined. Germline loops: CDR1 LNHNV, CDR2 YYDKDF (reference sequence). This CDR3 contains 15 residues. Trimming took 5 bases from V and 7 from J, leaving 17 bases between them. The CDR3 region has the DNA TGTGCCACCAGCGTTATCAGTTTACGGGGTGAAAAACTGTTTTTT. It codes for CATSVISLRGEKLFF.

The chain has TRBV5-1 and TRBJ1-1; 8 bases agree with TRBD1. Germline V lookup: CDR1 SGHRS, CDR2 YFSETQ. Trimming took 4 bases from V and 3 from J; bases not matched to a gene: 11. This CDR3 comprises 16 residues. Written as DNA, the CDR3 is TGCGCCAGCAGCCCCCCCGCGACAGGGGCTTACACTGAAGCTTTCTTT. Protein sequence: CASSPPATGAYTEAFF.

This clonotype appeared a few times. The chain's CDR3 is CASSPIQQAMGNIQYF. CDR3 nucleotide sequence: TGCGCCAGCAGCCCCATCCAACAGGCGATGGGAAACATTCAGTACTTC. The chain joins TRBV5-1 to TRBJ2-4, with D tentatively TRBD1 (5 bases). Trimming pared 4 bases from V and 6 bases from J, leaving 20 bases between. Looked up from germline, CDR1 is SGHRS and CDR2 is YFSETQ. CDR3 length: 16 amino acids.

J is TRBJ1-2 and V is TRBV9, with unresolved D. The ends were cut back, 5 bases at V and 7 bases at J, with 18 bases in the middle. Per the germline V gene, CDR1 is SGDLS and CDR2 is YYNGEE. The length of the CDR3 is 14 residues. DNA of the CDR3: TGTGCCAGCAGGACCTACCCGGGGTCCCTTGGCTACACCTTC. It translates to CASRTYPGSLGYTF.

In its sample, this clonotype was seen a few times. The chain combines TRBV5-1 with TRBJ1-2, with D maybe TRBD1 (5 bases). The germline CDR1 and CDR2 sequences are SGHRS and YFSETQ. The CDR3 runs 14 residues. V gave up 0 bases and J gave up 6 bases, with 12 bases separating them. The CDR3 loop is CASSLDGPRDGYTF. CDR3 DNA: TGCGCCAGCAGCTTGGATGGACCCAGGGATGGCTACACCTTC.

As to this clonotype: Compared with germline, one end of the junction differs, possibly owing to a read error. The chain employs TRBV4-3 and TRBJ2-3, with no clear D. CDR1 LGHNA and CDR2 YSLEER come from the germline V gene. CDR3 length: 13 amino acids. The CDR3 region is CASSQVVTDAQYF. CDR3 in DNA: TGCGCCAGCAGCCAGGTGGTCACAGATGCGCAGTATTTT.

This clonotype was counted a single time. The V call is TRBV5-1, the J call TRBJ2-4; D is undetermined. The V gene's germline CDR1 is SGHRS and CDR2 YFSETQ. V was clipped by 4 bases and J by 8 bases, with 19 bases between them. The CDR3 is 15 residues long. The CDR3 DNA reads TGCGCCAGCAGCCCTTGGGATGGCCCCTGGGACATTCAGTACTTC. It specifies CASSPWDGPWDIQYF.

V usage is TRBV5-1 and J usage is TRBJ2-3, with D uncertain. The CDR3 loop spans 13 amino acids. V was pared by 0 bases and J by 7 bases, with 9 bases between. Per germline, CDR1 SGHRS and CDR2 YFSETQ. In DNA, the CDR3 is TGCGCCAGCAGCTTGGAACACAGAAATACGCAGTATTTT. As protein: CASSLEHRNTQYF. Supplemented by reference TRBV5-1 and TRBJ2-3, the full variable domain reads KAGVTQTPRYLIKTRGQQVTLSCSPISGHRSVSWYQQTPGQGLQFLFEYFSETQRNKGNFPGRFSGRQFSNSRSEMNVSTLELGDSALYLCASSLEHRNTQYFGPGTRLTVL.